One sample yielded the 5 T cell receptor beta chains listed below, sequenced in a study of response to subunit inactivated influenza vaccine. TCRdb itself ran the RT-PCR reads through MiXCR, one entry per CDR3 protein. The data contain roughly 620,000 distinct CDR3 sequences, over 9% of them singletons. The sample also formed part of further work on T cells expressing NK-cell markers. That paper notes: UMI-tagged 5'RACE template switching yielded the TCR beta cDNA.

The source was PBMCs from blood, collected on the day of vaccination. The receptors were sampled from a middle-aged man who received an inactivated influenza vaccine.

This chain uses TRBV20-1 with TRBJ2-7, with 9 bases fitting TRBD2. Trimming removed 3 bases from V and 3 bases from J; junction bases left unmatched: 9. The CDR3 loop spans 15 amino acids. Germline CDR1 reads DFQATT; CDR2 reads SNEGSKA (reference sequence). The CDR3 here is CSASPRGLADYEQYF. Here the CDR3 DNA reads TGCAGTGCTAGTCCTAGGGGACTAGCAGACTACGAGCAGTACTTC.

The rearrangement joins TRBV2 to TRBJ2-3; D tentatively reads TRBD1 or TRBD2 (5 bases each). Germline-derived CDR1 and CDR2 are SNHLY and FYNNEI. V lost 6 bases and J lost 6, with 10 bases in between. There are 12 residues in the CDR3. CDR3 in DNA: TGTGCCAGCAGAAGGGGCGGGGATACGCAGTATTTT. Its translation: CASRRGGDTQYF.

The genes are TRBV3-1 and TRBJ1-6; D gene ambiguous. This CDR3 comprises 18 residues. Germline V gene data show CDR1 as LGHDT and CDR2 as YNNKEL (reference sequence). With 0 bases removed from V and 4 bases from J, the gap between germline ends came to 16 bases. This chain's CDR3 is CASSQDRGIAGYNSPLHF. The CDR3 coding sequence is TGTGCCAGCAGCCAAGATCGAGGGATCGCAGGATATAATTCACCCCTCCACTTT.

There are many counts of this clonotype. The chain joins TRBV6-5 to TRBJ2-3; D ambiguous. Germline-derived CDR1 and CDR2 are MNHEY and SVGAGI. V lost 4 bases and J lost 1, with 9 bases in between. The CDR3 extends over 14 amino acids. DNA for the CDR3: TGTGCCAGCAGTTTACGGGCGGGCACAGATACGCAGTATTTT. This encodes CASSLRAGTDTQYF.

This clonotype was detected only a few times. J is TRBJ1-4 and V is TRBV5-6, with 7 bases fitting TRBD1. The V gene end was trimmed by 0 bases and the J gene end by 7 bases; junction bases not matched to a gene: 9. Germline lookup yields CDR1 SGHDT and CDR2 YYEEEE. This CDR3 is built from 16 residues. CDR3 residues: CASSLVRTGGSEKLFF. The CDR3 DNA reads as TGTGCCAGCAGCTTGGTGAGGACAGGAGGAAGTGAAAAACTGTTTTTT.